This T cell receptor beta chain originates from a study of regulatory T cells in long-lasting Graves disease. Study context: Antithyroid drugs had been taken by newly diagnosed Graves' patients for under 3 months.

Trimming removed 6 bases from V and 2 bases from J; junction bases left unmatched: 13. The CDR3 is made up of 16 amino acids. The V gene's germline CDR1 is SQVTM and CDR2 ANQGSEA. As to time point: newly diagnosed GD, antithyroid drugs for less than 3 months. Extracted RNA from PBMCs served as the source of the TCR library. This clonotype was seen more than once but under ten times. Its antigen is undetermined. Study outcomes and limitations: Shared public clonotypes totalled some 2,500 in persistent patients, compared with around 930 in new patients.

Relying on iRepertoire HTBI primers and Arm-PCR of CDR3 regions, the team built TCR beta libraries. Per the study methods: Spanning all samples, the identified segments comprised approximately 60 TRBV and approximately 13 TRBJ. Each CDR3 protein is one row after TCRdb ran MiXCR on the multiplex PCR reads. V and J calls and clone size were set by TCRdb, not the authors. The table includes roughly 430,000 distinct CDR3 sequences, around 17% detected once. This same sample was also part of a study on T cells in Graves' hyperthyroidism and ophthalmopathy. That report adds: Uncontrolled infection, other autoimmune disease, pregnancy or lactation led to exclusion.

This chain links TRBV29-1 with TRBJ1-1, with 9 bases fitting TRBD1. The specimen comprised peripheral blood mononuclear cells (PBMCs), sampled at new diagnosis, from a patient treated with antithyroid drugs. This TCR came from a woman aged 25 to 39 with Graves disease. The CDR3 reads CSVERDREYSNTEAFF. The CDR3 coding sequence is TGCAGCGTGGAGCGGGACAGGGAATATTCAAACACTGAAGCTTTCTTT.